This note documents a single T cell receptor (beta chain) sequence. What it recognizes is unknown. These data come from a study of OX40 agonist ivuxolimab in advanced cancers. Study-wide context: Patients in dose escalation had liver, melanoma, kidney or head and neck cancers. Study findings and constraints: Normalized T-cell clonal expansion was also low in some nonresponders. In the 0.1 to 3.0 mg/kg range, CD4+ and CD8+ blood T cells had expanded clonally by week 6.

Libraries were prepared by immunoSEQ multiplex PCR; TCRdb keeps only in-frame clonotypes and omits some of them. The sample lists just over 40,000 clones, about 85% occurring once. The length of the CDR3 is 14 residues. The V segment lost 7 bases and the J segment 4 bases; nucleotides outside the gene matches: 6. Germline V gives CDR1 LNHDA, CDR2 SQIVND (reference sequence). This specimen consisted of CD4+ or CD8+ T cells sorted from blood, obtained in a trial of the OX40 agonist ivuxolimab. V usage is TRBV19 and J usage is TRBJ2-5; TRBD1 matches 10 bases. This sequence originates from an adult with an advanced solid tumor such as melanoma, head and neck, liver or kidney cancer. CDR3 sequence: CASKTGGGGETQYF. The CDR3 nucleotides are TGTGCCAGTAAGACAGGGGGCGGGGGAGAGACCCAGTACTTC.